A single sample gave rise to the 21 T cell receptor beta chains below, sequenced in a study of cytomegalovirus exposure and HLA in healthy donors. Primers: 60 Vbeta forward and 13 Jbeta reverse. Libraries were prepared by immunoSEQ multiplex PCR; TCRdb keeps only in-frame clonotypes and omits some of them. Here the sample spans about 150,000 clones, 80% being singletons. The sequenced sample was PBMCs. These receptors were taken from a woman aged 40 to 50 in good health and CMV-seropositive.

The V call is TRBV29-1, the J call TRBJ1-3; D gene unclear. The CDR3 is 13 residues long. Germline V gives CDR1 SQVTM, CDR2 ANQGSEA. V was cut by 6 bases and J by 3 bases, with 12 bases left in between. CDR3 amino acids: CSVRRGYGNTIYF. CDR3 nucleotides: TGCAGCGTAAGGCGGGGATATGGAAACACCATATATTTT.

The genes are TRBV5-1 and TRBJ1-1; D is possibly TRBD1 (6 bases). V was shortened by 0 bases and J by 4 bases, with 16 bases between the two germline ends. The CDR3 runs 16 residues. Germline CDR1 is SGHRS and CDR2 is YFSETQ. The CDR3 bases are TGCGCCAGCAGCTTGGGGTCTCCAGGGGCGACCACTGAAGCTTTCTTT. This translates into CASSLGSPGATTEAFF.

The genes are TRBV10-3 and TRBJ2-7; 11 bases match TRBD2. Germline lookup yields CDR1 ENHRY and CDR2 SYGVKD. Trimming at V came to 5 bases and at J to 0 bases, leaving 3 bases not matched to a gene. The CDR3 loop spans 15 amino acids. CDR3 sequence: CAISTGLAGSYEQYF. CDR3 nucleotides: TGTGCCATCAGTACCGGACTAGCGGGCTCCTACGAGCAGTACTTC.

V gene TRBV18 combines with J gene TRBJ1-3, with a weak D call TRBD1 (6 bases). The germline V gene encodes CDR1 KGHSH and CDR2 LQKENI. Trimming cost V 3 bases and J 4 bases, with 16 bases left between them. The CDR3 loop spans 16 amino acids. CDR3 loop: CASSPRTATTGNTIYF. Written as DNA, the CDR3 is TGTGCCAGCTCACCGAGGACAGCTACTACCGGAAACACCATATATTTT.

The chain has TRBV30 and TRBJ1-5; 8 positions agree with TRBD1. After removal of 3 bases from V and 4 bases from J, the junction contained 8 bases not matched to a gene. CDR3 size: 15 residues. CDR1 is GTSNPN and CDR2 is SVGIG in the germline V gene (reference sequence). The CDR3 coding sequence is TGTGCCTGGAGCGGCGGGACAGGAAAAAATCAGCCCCAGCATTTT. The encoded protein is CAWSGGTGKNQPQHF. Combining the CDR3 with reference TRBV30 and TRBJ1-5 gives the whole variable domain SQTIHQWPATLVQPVGSPLSLECTVEGTSNPNLYWYRQAAGRGLQLLFYSVGIGQISSEVPQNLSASRPQDRQFILSSKKLLLSDSGFYLCAWSGGTGKNQPQHFGDGTRLSIL.

The chain links TRBV7-9 to TRBJ2-2; D gene ambiguous. The germline V and J ends were trimmed by 1 base and 2 bases, with 8 bases remaining between them. This CDR3 is built from 15 residues. The germline V gene has CDR1 SEHNR and CDR2 FQNEAQ (reference sequence). CDR3 in amino acids: CASSLERVNTGELFF. The CDR3 nucleotides are TGTGCCAGCAGCTTAGAACGGGTCAACACCGGGGAGCTGTTTTTT.

This clone was seen a few times. The chain couples TRBV19 to TRBJ1-2, with a possible D match to TRBD1 (6 bases). V gave up 6 bases and J gave up 5 bases, with 19 bases separating them. CDR1 is LNHDA and CDR2 is SQIVND in the germline V gene (reference sequence). The length of the CDR3 is 15 residues. The CDR3 is CASSIRRGLSYGYTF. In DNA form, the CDR3 reads TGTGCCAGTAGCATCCGCAGGGGATTGTCGTATGGCTACACCTTC.

Turning to this clone: Other DNA sequences of this sample code for an identical CDR3. The chain uses TRBV7-2 and TRBJ2-3; possible D gene TRBD2, 5 bases. The CDR3 sequence is 14 residues long. The V end was cut by 7 bases, the J end by 0 bases, with 11 bases between. The germline V gene encodes CDR1 SGHTA and CDR2 FQGNSA. This CDR3 is CASTRDASTDTQYF. CDR3 DNA sequence: TGTGCCAGCACTCGGGATGCGAGCACAGATACGCAGTATTTT.

In its sample, this clone was seen a few times. The chain links TRBV6-1 to TRBJ2-5; 11 bases are a match to TRBD1. The CDR3 sequence is 15 residues long. The trim removed 7 bases at V and 5 bases at J, leaving 9 bases unmatched. Per germline, CDR1 MNHNS and CDR2 SASEGT. CDR3 region: CASTAGQGAWETQYF. Here the CDR3 DNA reads TGTGCCAGCACCGCCGGACAGGGGGCGTGGGAGACCCAGTACTTC.

This clone was detected once. The chain combines TRBV5-1 with TRBJ1-1; maybe TRBD1 (6 bases). CDR1 is SGHRS, CDR2 YFSETQ, per germline. This CDR3 has 13 residues. The V end was cut by 5 bases, the J end by 7 bases, with 15 bases between. The CDR3: CASSPTGRGEAFF. The CDR3 nucleotides are TGCGCCAGCAGTCCTACAGGGAGAGGTGAAGCTTTCTTT.

The chain uses TRBV7-2 and TRBJ1-2; no clear D gene. Looked up from germline, CDR1 is SGHTA and CDR2 is FQGNSA. This CDR3 is 15 amino acids long. V dropped 0 bases and J dropped 2 bases, with 10 bases sitting between them. DNA of the CDR3: TGTGCCAGCAGCTTAGCGCGTGGGCGAAACTATGGCTACACCTTC. Amino acid sequence: CASSLARGRNYGYTF. The full variable domain, completed using reference TRBV7-2 and TRBJ1-2, is GAGVSQSPSNKVTEKGKDVELRCDPISGHTALYWYRQSLGQGLEFLIYFQGNSAPDKSGLPSDRFSAERTGGSVSTLTIQRTQQEDSAVYLCASSLARGRNYGYTFGSGTRLTVV.

CDR3 sequence: CASSQPPDRGLFF. CDR3 coding DNA: TGTGCCAGCAGCCAACCGCCTGACAGGGGGTTGTTCTTC. The rearrangement uses TRBV14 and TRBJ2-1; 9 bases line up with TRBD1. V trimming: 2 bases; J trimming: 15 bases; junction bases outside the gene matches: 8. Germline loops: CDR1 SGHDN, CDR2 FVKESK. This CDR3 has 13 residues.

The chain uses TRBV19 and TRBJ1-1; 8 bases map to TRBD1. CDR3 length: 13 residues. From germline, CDR1 is LNHDA and CDR2 SQIVND (reference sequence). The V segment lost 6 bases and the J segment 5 bases; nucleotides outside the gene matches: 5. This CDR3 reads CASRLQGDTEAFF. The CDR3 DNA follows: TGTGCCAGTAGGCTACAGGGGGATACTGAAGCTTTCTTT.

V gene TRBV29-1 combines with J gene TRBJ2-1, with 8 bases matching TRBD2. The junction had 3 bases not matched to a gene; V was cut back by 5 bases and J by 0 bases. CDR3 length: 14 amino acids. Germline V gene lookup returns CDR1 SQVTM and CDR2 ANQGSEA. This CDR3 reads CSVQRGFSYNEQFF. As DNA, the CDR3 is TGCAGCGTTCAGCGGGGGTTCTCCTACAATGAGCAGTTCTTC.

The chain employs TRBV27 and TRBJ1-1; 9 bases agree with TRBD1. CDR1 is MNHEY and CDR2 is SMNVEV in the germline V gene (reference sequence). CDR3 size: 15 residues. The J segment lost 4 bases and the V segment lost 2 bases, leaving 5 bases of the junction unmatched. CDR3 in DNA: TGTGCCAGCAGTTTAGGGACAGGGACGCGCACTGAAGCTTTCTTT. As protein: CASSLGTGTRTEAFF.

The chain links TRBV19 to TRBJ1-4, with 9 bases lining up with TRBD1. The CDR3 is made up of 16 amino acids. CDR1 is LNHDA and CDR2 is SQIVND in the germline V gene (reference sequence). V shed 5 bases, J shed 3 bases, and the junction held 7 bases outside the gene matches. The CDR3 DNA reads as TGTGCCAGTAGTCTCGGACAGGGGCTTCCTAATGAAAAACTGTTTTTT. Protein sequence: CASSLGQGLPNEKLFF.

The chain combines TRBV27 with TRBJ2-5, with 8 bases aligning to TRBD2. Trimming cost V 0 bases and J 5 bases; bases outside gene matches: 5. Germline CDR1 reads MNHEY; CDR2 reads SMNVEV (reference sequence). The CDR3 consists of 15 residues. The CDR3 DNA reads TGTGCCAGCAGTTTATCTAGCGGGAAAGGGGAGACCCAGTACTTC. Translated: CASSLSSGKGETQYF.

The chain employs TRBV15 and TRBJ1-4; the D gene is possibly TRBD1 (6 bases). Trimming removed 6 bases from V and 2 bases from J, with 13 bases in between. CDR1 is LNHNV and CDR2 is YYDKDF in the germline V gene (reference sequence). The CDR3 sequence is 15 residues long. Here the CDR3 reads CATSPGQGTNEKLFF. In DNA, the CDR3 is TGTGCCACCAGTCCCGGTCAGGGGACTAATGAAAAACTGTTTTTT.

The rearrangement uses TRBV28 and TRBJ1-2, with D perhaps matching TRBD1 (5 bases). Germline CDR1 is MDHEN and CDR2 is SYDVKM. With 6 bases removed from V and 7 bases from J, the gap between germline ends came to 15 bases. The CDR3 has 13 residues. CDR3 DNA sequence: TGTGCCAGCAGGACAGAGAACCTATCTGGCTACACCTTC. It encodes CASRTENLSGYTF.

The chain combines TRBV15 with TRBJ1-4, with D hard to call. Looked up from germline, CDR1 is LNHNV and CDR2 is YYDKDF (reference sequence). The V end lost 0 bases, the J end lost 0 bases, and 5 bases lay between the germline ends. The CDR3 sequence is 15 residues long. CDR3: CATSRDPSTNEKLFF. The CDR3 DNA reads TGTGCCACCAGCAGAGATCCATCAACTAATGAAAAACTGTTTTTT.

V and J are TRBV6-1 and TRBJ1-5; no definite D call. The CDR3 loop spans 15 amino acids. With 7 bases removed from V and 1 base from J, the gap between germline ends came to 14 bases. The germline V gene encodes CDR1 MNHNS and CDR2 SASEGT. CDR3: CASIAGPTSNQPQHF. CDR3 DNA sequence: TGTGCCAGCATTGCTGGGCCGACAAGCAATCAGCCCCAGCATTTT.